What follows are 25 T cell receptor beta chains derived from one specimen sequenced in a study of identical twins. Via MiXCR, TCRdb re-called the 5' RACE reads, giving one row per CDR3 protein. The sample consists of 750,000 to 950,000 distinct CDR3 sequences, roughly an eighth of them appearing once. The same specimen was also included in a second study, on yellow fever vaccine responses in identical twins.

Sequenced input: PBMCs. Every receptor here comes from a woman between 18 and 29 years old in good health.

The chain couples TRBV2 to TRBJ2-5; 8 bases line up with TRBD2. CDR1 is SNHLY and CDR2 is FYNNEI in the germline V gene. Germline trimming cut 5 bases from V and 1 base from J; bases unmatched to any gene: 12. The CDR3 has 17 residues. This CDR3 is CASSPRRGTSAQETQYF. DNA of the CDR3: TGTGCCAGCAGTCCCCGCCGGGGGACTAGTGCCCAAGAGACCCAGTACTTC.

This clonotype has a count of ten or more. This chain uses TRBV7-8 with TRBJ2-3; D might be TRBD2 (5 bases). Germline V gene lookup returns CDR1 SGHVS and CDR2 FQNEAQ. The CDR3 has 18 residues. Trimming stripped 1 base from V and 4 bases from J, with 21 bases between. The CDR3 protein is CASSLVWRKSLVADTQYF. CDR3 nucleotides: TGTGCCAGCAGCTTAGTCTGGAGGAAAAGCCTAGTCGCAGATACGCAGTATTTT.

This rearrangement joins TRBV2 to TRBJ2-5; 8 bases align to TRBD1. The CDR3 is made up of 14 amino acids. The germline gives CDR1 SNHLY, CDR2 FYNNEI. Germline trimming cut 9 bases from V and 4 bases from J; bases unmatched to any gene: 10. The CDR3 is CASYRGDFSETQYF. The CDR3 nucleotides read TGTGCCAGTTACAGGGGGGATTTCTCAGAGACCCAGTACTTC.

The chain couples TRBV29-1 to TRBJ1-1; no definite D call. The CDR3 length is 13 residues. The V gene lost 7 bases and the J gene lost 3 bases, with 15 bases spanning the gap. Germline-derived CDR1 and CDR2 are SQVTM and ANQGSEA. The CDR3 here is CSGNVQGYTEAFF. As DNA, the CDR3 is TGCAGCGGCAATGTCCAAGGGTACACTGAAGCTTTCTTT.

This clonotype was observed a few times. The chain joins TRBV3-1 to TRBJ2-3; D tentatively reads TRBD1 or TRBD2 (5 bases each). The CDR3 consists of 14 residues. The germline gives CDR1 LGHDT, CDR2 YNNKEL (reference sequence). With 0 bases removed from V and 4 bases from J, the gap between germline ends came to 8 bases. CDR3 DNA sequence: TGTGCCAGCAGCCAAGAAGGGACCCCAGATACGCAGTATTTT. Its translation: CASSQEGTPDTQYF.

This clonotype appeared a few times. The chain is built from TRBV28 and TRBJ2-7; weak D call: TRBD2 (7 bases). CDR1 and CDR2 from the germline V gene are MDHEN and SYDVKM. V lost 7 bases and J lost 4, with 17 bases in between. CDR3 length equals 14 residues. CDR3 sequence (DNA): TGTGCCAGCACCATGACCGGGGGGCTGTACGAGCAGTACTTC. It translates to CASTMTGGLYEQYF.

The V and J genes are TRBV27 and TRBJ2-7; 11 bases align to TRBD2. Germline V gene lookup returns CDR1 MNHEY and CDR2 SMNVEV (reference sequence). Trimming cost V 4 bases and J 7 bases; bases outside gene matches: 18. The CDR3 is made up of 18 amino acids. The CDR3 spells CASSSPAASGRPGGEQYF. The CDR3 DNA sequence: TGTGCCAGCAGTTCCCCCGCGGCTAGCGGGAGGCCGGGGGGGGAGCAGTACTTC.

This clonotype was recorded once. The chain is built from TRBV28 and TRBJ1-2; weak D call: TRBD1 (5 bases). The CDR3 totals 16 residues. V was pared by 6 bases and J by 0 bases, with 17 bases between. CDR1 is MDHEN and CDR2 is SYDVKM in the germline V gene. The CDR3, as DNA: TGTGCCAGCAGAGCCGCCCTGGGGGATACTAACTATGGCTACACCTTC. This codes for CASRAALGDTNYGYTF.

The J gene is TRBJ2-1, the V gene TRBV4-1, with 7 positions matching TRBD2. The CDR3 contains 17 residues. The germline V gene has CDR1 MGHRA and CDR2 YSYEKL. With 1 base clipped from V and 2 bases from J, the junction kept 8 bases outside the gene matches. The CDR3 reads CASSQGTLGGTYNEQFF. CDR3 nucleotide sequence: TGCGCCAGCAGCCAAGGGACCTTGGGGGGGACCTACAATGAGCAGTTCTTC.

This clonotype was counted a few times. This rearrangement joins TRBV20-1 to TRBJ2-5, with TRBD1 identical over 7 bases. In germline, CDR1 is DFQATT, CDR2 SNEGSKA (reference sequence). The length of the CDR3 is 14 residues. Trimming took 5 bases from V and 2 from J; bases not matched to a gene: 8. CDR3 residues: CSAYEPGQQETQYF. Written as DNA, the CDR3 is TGCAGTGCTTACGAGCCGGGACAGCAAGAGACCCAGTACTTC.

There are a few counts of this clonotype. The chain employs TRBV4-1 and TRBJ2-5; no reliable D call. Trimming left V 4 bases short and J 4 bases short, with 13 bases between. The CDR3 runs 14 residues. Looked up from germline, CDR1 is MGHRA and CDR2 is YSYEKL. As DNA, the CDR3 is TGCGCCAGCAGCCCCACGGAAGCGTCAGAGACCCAGTACTTC. Protein: CASSPTEASETQYF.

A few counts support this clonotype. The chain carries TRBV20-1 and TRBJ2-3; 9 nucleotides line up with TRBD2. The germline V gene encodes CDR1 DFQATT and CDR2 SNEGSKA (reference sequence). Losses at the gene ends were 5 bases for V and 4 bases for J; bases not matched to a gene: 10. CDR3 length: 15 amino acids. The CDR3 here is CSAGPLSGRADTQYF. For the CDR3, the DNA is TGCAGTGCTGGCCCACTTAGCGGGAGAGCAGATACGCAGTATTTT.

Ten or more counts support this clonotype. The chain is built from TRBV2 and TRBJ2-1; TRBD2 matches 12 bases. The junction had 4 bases not matched to a gene; V was cut back by 2 bases and J by 8 bases. The length of the CDR3 is 15 residues. The germline gives CDR1 SNHLY, CDR2 FYNNEI. Written as DNA, the CDR3 is TGTGCCAGCAGTGAAAGGGCTAGCGGGAGGGATGAGCAGTTCTTC. Protein: CASSERASGRDEQFF.

This clonotype was observed many times. The gene calls are TRBV5-5 and TRBJ2-7, with no clear D. Trimming removed 0 bases from V and 2 bases from J, with 9 bases in between. The germline V gene has CDR1 SGHKS and CDR2 YYEKEE (reference sequence). CDR3 length equals 14 residues. The CDR3 is CASSLVAGTYEQYF. For the CDR3, the DNA is TGTGCCAGCAGCTTGGTTGCAGGTACCTACGAGCAGTACTTC.

The sample holds many counts of this clonotype. The chain uses TRBV28 and TRBJ2-1, with 8 bases identical to TRBD2. V was clipped by 7 bases and J by 6 bases; unmatched bases: 26. The CDR3 consists of 20 residues. CDR1 is MDHEN, CDR2 SYDVKM, per germline. The CDR3 DNA reads as TGTGCCAGCATCAGGAGACTCGATCTAGTAGGGACGGGGGGGGTCAATGAGCAGTTCTTC. It specifies CASIRRLDLVGTGGVNEQFF.

The chain couples TRBV7-6 to TRBJ2-2, with a possible D match to TRBD1 (6 bases). The germline CDR1 and CDR2 sequences are SGHVS and FNYEAQ. V lost 5 bases to trimming and J lost 4 bases, with 17 bases between them. The CDR3 contains 16 residues. The CDR3 DNA is TGTGCCAGCAGCCCCGGACAGCCCTCCTTCACCGGGGAGCTGTTTTTT. Residues: CASSPGQPSFTGELFF.

The genes are TRBV20-1 and TRBJ2-5; 12 positions agree with TRBD2. The junction had 13 bases not matched to a gene; V was cut back by 0 bases and J by 5 bases. This CDR3 comprises 18 residues. Germline loops: CDR1 DFQATT, CDR2 SNEGSKA (reference sequence). The chain's CDR3 is CSARDLGLAGRGWETQYF. In DNA, the CDR3 is TGCAGTGCTAGAGACCTTGGACTAGCGGGACGAGGGTGGGAGACCCAGTACTTC.

The chain recombines TRBV4-1 with TRBJ1-5, with D possibly TRBD1 on 6 matching bases. V lost 4 bases, J lost 7 bases, and 17 bases lay in between. CDR1 MGHRA and CDR2 YSYEKL come from the germline V gene. This CDR3 is 15 amino acids long. Written as DNA, the CDR3 is TGCGCCAGCAGCCTAGACTTGGGGGGCAGGCAGCCCCAGCATTTT. Translation: CASSLDLGGRQPQHF.

The CDR3 DNA reads TGTGCCACCAGTGATTTGTCGACCCCCAGCGAGCAGTACTTC. It translates to CATSDLSTPSEQYF. The rearrangement links TRBV24-1 to TRBJ2-7; D ambiguous. Trimming took off 0 bases at V and 6 bases at J, with 11 bases between the two ends. Germline V gene data show CDR1 as KGHDR and CDR2 as SFDVKD. The CDR3 sequence is 14 residues long.

This clonotype was seen a few times. The chain combines TRBV5-1 with TRBJ2-3; 10 nucleotides match TRBD2. The junction had 4 bases not matched to a gene; V was cut back by 0 bases and J by 3 bases. This CDR3 has 16 residues. Germline lookup yields CDR1 SGHRS and CDR2 YFSETQ. The chain's CDR3 is CASSLDSGGRTDTQYF. CDR3 nucleotides: TGCGCCAGCAGCTTGGATAGCGGGGGGCGGACAGATACGCAGTATTTT.

The rearrangement joins TRBV12-3 or TRBV12-4 to TRBJ1-1; possibly TRBD1 for D (6 bases). V was cut by 6 bases and J by 0 bases, with 14 bases left in between. This CDR3 is 15 amino acids long. The CDR3 nucleotides are TGTGCCAGCAGCCCCCGGACAGTCATGAACACTGAAGCTTTCTTT. Amino acid sequence: CASSPRTVMNTEAFF.

The gene calls are TRBV29-1 and TRBJ2-7, with 14 positions matching TRBD2. CDR1 and CDR2 (germline): SQVTM, ANQGSEA. The CDR3 has 18 residues. Unmatched junction bases numbered 9, after V lost 1 base and J lost 1 base. CDR3 loop: CSVEGPGLAGGASYEQYF. The DNA for the CDR3 is TGCAGCGTTGAAGGACCCGGACTAGCGGGAGGAGCATCCTACGAGCAGTACTTC.

For this clonotype: The junction and the germline gene differ at one end; a read error may be behind it. This chain links TRBV5-1 with TRBJ2-5; 9 bases fit TRBD1. CDR1 is SGHRS and CDR2 is YFSETQ in the germline V gene. This CDR3 is 14 amino acids long. In DNA form, the CDR3 reads TGTGCCAGCAGTTTACAGGACAGGGGAGAGACCCAGTACTTC. Its protein is CASSLQDRGETQYF.

The sample holds a few counts of this clonotype. The CDR3 DNA follows: TGTGCCAGCGCCGGGACAGTCATATACAATGAGCAGTTCTTC. This encodes CASAGTVIYNEQFF. The J gene is TRBJ2-1, the V gene TRBV7-9; 7 bases match TRBD1. The CDR3 is 14 amino acids. Germline loops: CDR1 SEHNR, CDR2 FQNEAQ (reference sequence). V dropped 8 bases and J dropped 4; count of bases not matched to a gene: 8.

This clonotype was seen only a few times. The chain uses TRBV10-3 and TRBJ2-7; maybe TRBD2 (5 bases). The germline V gene has CDR1 ENHRY and CDR2 SYGVKD. The CDR3 contains 13 residues. Trimming took off 3 bases at V and 6 bases at J, with 12 bases between the two ends. CDR3 bases: TGTGCCATCAGTGATCTAGCAGATGGCGAGCAGTACGTC. Translation gives CAISDLADGEQYV.